The entry below gives a single T cell receptor (beta chain) sequence along with its context. Its specificity is unknown. Sampling of blood occurred at baseline, cycle 4 day 1, and cycle 7 day 1. TCRdb's table, derived via immunoSEQ multiplex PCR, lists solely in-frame clones and lacks some. The sample carries some 140,000 clones, around 93% recorded once. These data originate in a study of OX40 agonist ivuxolimab in advanced cancers. Overall study context: Ivuxolimab is an agonistic anti-OX40 (CD134) antibody, and patients were treated with it.

Study-wide points: Some of the lowest clonal expansion was seen in partial responders at 0.1-3.0 mg/kg. Expanded clones were, on average, more numerous in CD8+ T cells than in CD4+.

Trimming took 4 bases from V and 9 from J; bases not matched to a gene: 9. CDR3 length equals 14 residues. Per the germline V gene, CDR1 is SGHTA and CDR2 is FQGTGA. The sequence came from an adult with an advanced solid tumor such as melanoma, head and neck, liver or kidney cancer. This specimen was CD4+ or CD8+ T cells sorted from blood, taken in a trial of the OX40 agonist ivuxolimab. V usage is TRBV7-3 and J usage is TRBJ2-5; 9 bases line up with TRBD2. The CDR3 loop reads CASSSLAGRAAQYF. Written as DNA, the CDR3 is TGTGCCAGCAGCTCACTAGCGGGCAGAGCGGCCCAGTACTTC. Variable domain in full (rest from reference TRBV7-3 and TRBJ2-5): GAGVSQTPSNKVTEKGKYVELRCDPISGHTALYWYRQSLGQGPEFLIYFQGTGAADDSGLPNDRFFAVRPEGSVSTLKIQRTERGDSAVYLCASSSLAGRAAQYFGPGTRLLVL.